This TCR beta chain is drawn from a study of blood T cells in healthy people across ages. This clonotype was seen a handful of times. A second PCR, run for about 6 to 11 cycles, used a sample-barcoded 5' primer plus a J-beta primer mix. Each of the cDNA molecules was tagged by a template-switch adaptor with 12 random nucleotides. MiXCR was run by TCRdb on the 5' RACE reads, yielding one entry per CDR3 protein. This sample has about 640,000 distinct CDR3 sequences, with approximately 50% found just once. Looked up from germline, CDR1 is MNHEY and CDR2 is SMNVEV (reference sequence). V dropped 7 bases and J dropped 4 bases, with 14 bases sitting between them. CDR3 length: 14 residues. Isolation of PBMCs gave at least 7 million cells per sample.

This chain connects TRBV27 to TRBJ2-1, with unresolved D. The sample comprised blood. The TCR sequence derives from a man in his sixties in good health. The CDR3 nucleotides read TGTGCCAGCACCTCCTCTACCGGGTACAATGAGCAGTTCTTC. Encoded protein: CASTSSTGYNEQFF.